This T cell receptor beta chain is drawn from a study of blood T cells in healthy people across ages. The CDR3 extends over 16 amino acids. The V end lost 5 bases, the J end lost 4 bases, and 20 bases lay between the germline ends. Germline-derived CDR1 and CDR2 are MNHEY and SVGAGI. Using a J-beta primer mix together with a sample-barcoded 5' primer, a second PCR was run for about 6 to 11 cycles. Every cDNA molecule bore a tag from a template-switch adaptor containing 12 random nucleotides. In TCRdb, the 5' RACE reads were re-called with MiXCR into one record per CDR3 protein. The table has over a million distinct CDR3 sequences, 40% to 45% seen once.

The chain joins TRBV6-5 to TRBJ1-2, with D possibly matching TRBD1 (6 bases). Sequencing input: blood. This sequence originates from a woman between 18 and 30 years old in good health. Here the CDR3 DNA reads TGTGCCAGCAGTCAAACGACAGGAAGGGGAATCTATGGCTACACCTTC. Its protein is CASSQTTGRGIYGYTF.